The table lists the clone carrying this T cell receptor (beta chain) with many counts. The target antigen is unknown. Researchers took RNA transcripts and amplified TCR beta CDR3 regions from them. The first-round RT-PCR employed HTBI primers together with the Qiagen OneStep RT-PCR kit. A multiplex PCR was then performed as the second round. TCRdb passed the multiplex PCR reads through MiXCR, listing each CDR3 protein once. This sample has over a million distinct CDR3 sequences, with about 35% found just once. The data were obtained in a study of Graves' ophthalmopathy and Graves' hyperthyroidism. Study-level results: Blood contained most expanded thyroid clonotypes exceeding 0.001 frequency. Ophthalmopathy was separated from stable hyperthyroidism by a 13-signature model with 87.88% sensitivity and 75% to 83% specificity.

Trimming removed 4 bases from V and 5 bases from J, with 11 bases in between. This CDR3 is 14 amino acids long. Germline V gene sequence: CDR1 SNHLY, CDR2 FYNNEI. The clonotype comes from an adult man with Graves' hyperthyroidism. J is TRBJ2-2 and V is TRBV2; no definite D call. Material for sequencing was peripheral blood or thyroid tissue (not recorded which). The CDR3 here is CASSVGNPTGELFF. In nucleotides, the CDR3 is TGTGCCAGCAGTGTAGGAAACCCGACCGGGGAGCTGTTTTTT.